This TCR beta chain emerged from a study of T-cell memory formation after mild COVID-19. With constant-segment primers, 5'RACE yielded cDNA libraries of TCR alpha and TCR beta that carried sample barcodes and UMIs. TCRdb independently ran MiXCR on the 5' RACE reads; one entry per CDR3 protein. Found here are 110,000 to 150,000 distinct CDR3 sequences, 25% of them singletons; the top ten hold approximately 24%. Deletions cut 4 bases from V and 2 bases from J, with 16 bases between. CDR1 SGDLS and CDR2 YYNGEE come from the germline V gene. The CDR3 runs to 15 residues. Sequencing input: PBMCs or a T cell subset sorted from them (not recorded which). This receptor was identified in an adult woman who had mild COVID-19 (a few samples of this study predate the infection). Cell type and time point are not known. This sequence joins TRBV9 and TRBJ2-7; D is uncertain. CDR3 in DNA: TGTGCCAGCAGCCCACAAGACCCCTCTACCTACGAGCAGTACTTC. Translating gives CASSPQDPSTYEQYF.